The entry that follows covers one T cell receptor beta chain sequence. The antigen is undetermined. Sequencing was at deep level. Profiling relied on immunoSEQ multiplex PCR, and the TCRdb table lists in-frame clones only, not all of them. The sample contains around 480,000 clones, about 80% of which appear only once. Germline V gene lookup returns CDR1 SQVTM and CDR2 ANQGSEA. The CDR3 totals 11 residues. The data stem from a study of shared clonotypes between healthy human individuals. Study-wide results and caveats: Having only a few donors restricted how much genetic and exposure-history diversity was captured.

Genomic DNA from unsorted samples was obtained from 80 million to 100 million PBMCs (per sample). The sample comprised PBMCs. This TCR derives from a woman aged 40 to 50 in good health. Some clones in this sample may be carry-over from other donors' samples. The rearrangement joins TRBV29-1 to TRBJ1-1, with D hard to call. The CDR3 nucleotides read TGCAGTGCACTGGATAGCCGTGAAGCTTTCTTT. It translates to CSALDSREAFF.